Listed below are T cell receptor beta chains from one sample, sequenced in a study of response to subunit inactivated influenza vaccine. MiXCR, run by TCRdb on the RT-PCR reads, gives a single entry per CDR3 protein. The data show around 530,000 distinct CDR3 sequences, with about an eighth seen just once and about a tenth held by the top ten. The sample in question was PBMCs from blood, obtained on the day of vaccination. The origin of the receptors is a man over 45 who received an inactivated influenza vaccine. Each CDR3 is given with its conserved first and last residue. A D gene is named only where the DNA matches it firmly. Clone size, where shown, is once, few, many, or a class for clones that have expanded.

clone size,V gene,D gene,J gene,CDR3 protein,CDR3 DNA
few,TRBV20-1,TRBD2,TRBJ2-1,CSARDGLAGYNEQFF,TGCAGTGCTAGAGACGGTCTAGCGGGGTACAATGAGCAGTTCTTC
-,TRBV11-2,-,TRBJ2-1,CASSHYRGESYNEQFF,TGTGCCAGCAGCCATTATCGAGGGGAATCCTACAATGAGCAGTTCTTC
-,TRBV20-1,TRBD1,TRBJ2-7,CSATLTGTGTHEQYF,TGCAGTGCTACCCTTACCGGGACAGGGACCCACGAGCAGTACTTC
-,TRBV20-1,-,TRBJ2-7,CSANAPGDSYEQYF,TGCAGTGCTAACGCGCCGGGCGATTCCTACGAGCAGTACTTC
few,TRBV5-1,-,TRBJ1-1,CASSPGGGEVTEAFF,TGCGCCAGCAGCCCTGGCGGGGGGGAGGTTACTGAAGCTTTCTTT
few,TRBV4-3,-,TRBJ1-3,CASSQDRTGPGNTIYF,TGCGCCAGCAGCCAAGATAGAACAGGGCCTGGAAACACCATATATTTT
many,TRBV20-1,TRBD2,TRBJ2-1,CSASYGLASNEQFF,TGCAGTGCTAGTTATGGACTAGCTAGTAATGAGCAGTTCTTC
few,TRBV7-9,-,TRBJ2-2,CASSLWEPRSGELFF,TGTGCCAGCAGCTTATGGGAGCCCCGCTCCGGGGAGCTGTTTTTT
few,TRBV12-3/TRBV12-4,-,TRBJ2-3,CAAGLGPSTDTQYF,TGTGCCGCCGGCTTGGGGCCGAGCACAGATACGCAGTATTTT
-,TRBV20-1,-,TRBJ1-1,CSAPGQGGEAFF,TGCAGTGCTCCGGGGCAGGGTGGGGAAGCTTTCTTT
few,TRBV5-5,-,TRBJ2-1,CASSLVYGQYNEQFF,TGTGCCAGCAGCTTGGTGTACGGTCAGTACAATGAGCAGTTCTTC
few,TRBV7-2,-,TRBJ2-5,CASSKEWTQYF,TGTGCCAGCAGCAAGGAGTGGACCCAGTACTTC
-,TRBV11-3,-,TRBJ2-2,CASSFRGPHTGELFF,TGTGCCAGCAGCTTCAGGGGCCCCCACACCGGGGAGCTGTTTTTT
few,TRBV20-1,-,TRBJ1-5,CSASPGSGQPQHF,TGCAGTGCTAGTCCCGGAAGCGGTCAGCCCCAGCATTTT
-,TRBV4-1,-,TRBJ1-4,CASSPYREGKLFF,TGCGCCAGCAGCCCCTACAGGGAGGGAAAACTGTTTTTT
-,TRBV4-2,-,TRBJ2-7,CASSPAGYGYEQYF,TGTGCCAGCAGCCCAGCAGGCTACGGCTACGAGCAGTACTTC
-,TRBV5-5,TRBD1,TRBJ2-3,CASSDDRDRYTQYF,TGTGCCAGCAGCGATGACCGGGACAGGTATACGCAGTATTTT
few,TRBV5-1,TRBD1,TRBJ2-5,CASSVNTGGRHRQETQYF,TGCGCCAGCAGCGTAAATACAGGGGGCCGGCACAGGCAAGAGACCCAGTACTTC
-,TRBV10-3,TRBD2,TRBJ2-5,CAISESLAGAETQYF,TGTGCCATCAGTGAGTCTTTAGCGGGAGCGGAGACCCAGTACTTC
-,TRBV18,-,TRBJ2-7,CASSPRTTYEQYF,TGTGCCAGCTCACCACGGACGACCTACGAGCAGTACTTC
-,TRBV5-1,-,TRBJ2-7,CASSDPDNWVEQYF,TGCGCCAGCAGCGATCCCGACAATTGGGTCGAGCAGTACTTC
-,TRBV7-2,-,TRBJ2-7,CASSLFSGTGYEQYF,TGTGCCAGCAGCTTATTCTCCGGGACGGGCTACGAGCAGTACTTC
-,TRBV10-3,-,TRBJ2-2,CAISESMDRTNTGELFF,TGTGCCATCAGTGAGTCAATGGACAGAACGAACACCGGGGAGCTGTTTTTT
few,TRBV10-3,-,TRBJ2-3,CASLSSSADTQYF,TGTGCCAGCCTGAGCTCTAGTGCCGATACGCAGTATTTT
many,TRBV6-2/TRBV6-3,-,TRBJ2-7,CASSSTISISYEQYF,TGTGCCAGCAGTTCGACTATATCGATTTCCTACGAGCAGTACTTC
few,TRBV12-3/TRBV12-4,TRBD2,TRBJ2-5,CASSLGRTSGSVRETQYF,TGTGCCAGCAGTTTGGGGCGTACTAGCGGGAGTGTTAGGGAGACCCAGTACTTC
many,TRBV7-9,-,TRBJ2-7,CASSQMDRSYEQYF,TGTGCCAGCAGCCAAATGGACAGATCCTACGAGCAGTACTTC
few,TRBV7-9,-,TRBJ1-2,CASSLTGTEIYGYTF,TGTGCCAGCAGCTTAACCGGGACCGAGATTTATGGCTACACCTTC
-,TRBV9,-,TRBJ1-2,CASRTSGRVDGYTF,TGTGCCAGCAGGACCAGTGGGAGGGTGGATGGCTACACCTTC
-,TRBV6-2/TRBV6-3,TRBD2,TRBJ2-1,CASSYSIAGTSGMPTKNEQFF,TGTGCCAGCAGTTACTCGATCGCCGGGACTAGCGGGATGCCCACCAAAAATGAGCAGTTCTTC
-,TRBV9,-,TRBJ2-1,CASSAVLGGEQFF,TGTGCCAGCAGCGCCGTTTTGGGCGGTGAGCAGTTCTTC
-,TRBV5-1,-,TRBJ2-7,CASSLEDGQEGYEQYF,TGCGCCAGCAGCTTGGAGGACGGACAGGAGGGCTACGAGCAGTACTTC
-,TRBV18,TRBD1,TRBJ2-5,CASSTGTRVEETQYF,TGTGCCAGCTCGACAGGGACACGGGTCGAGGAGACCCAGTACTTC
many,TRBV10-3,-,TRBJ2-5,CAIRLGPSQETQYF,TGTGCCATCAGGTTAGGACCGAGCCAAGAGACCCAGTACTTC
many,TRBV20-1,-,TRBJ2-4,CSASPFGGLKGNIQYF,TGCAGTGCTAGTCCATTTGGCGGCCTAAAGGGGAACATTCAGTACTTC
few,TRBV20-1,-,TRBJ2-3,CSARGRAGDTDTQYF,TGCAGTGCTAGAGGGAGGGCCGGCGATACAGATACGCAGTATTTT
-,TRBV7-9,TRBD1,TRBJ2-7,CASSTTGVSSYEQYF,TGTGCCAGCAGCACCACAGGGGTGTCCTCCTACGAGCAGTACTTC
-,TRBV27,-,TRBJ1-1,CASSLDRFNTEAFF,TGTGCCAGCAGCCTCGACAGGTTCAACACTGAAGCTTTCTTT
many,TRBV12-3/TRBV12-4,-,TRBJ1-6,CASSQGSSYNSPLHF,TGTGCCAGCAGTCAAGGGAGCTCCTATAATTCACCCCTCCACTTT
-,TRBV11-2,-,TRBJ1-6,CASSLQGISSPLHF,TGTGCCAGCAGCTTACAGGGGATAAGTTCACCCCTCCACTTT
few,TRBV4-1,TRBD1,TRBJ2-1,CASSQGTGGPYNEQFF,TGCGCCAGCAGCCAGGGGACAGGGGGCCCCTACAATGAGCAGTTCTTC
many,TRBV5-6,TRBD2,TRBJ2-1,CASSFGLADNEQFF,TGTGCCAGCAGCTTTGGACTAGCGGACAATGAGCAGTTCTTC
-,TRBV7-9,TRBD1,TRBJ1-1,CASSLDGQGANTEAFF,TGTGCCAGCAGCTTAGATGGACAGGGCGCGAACACTGAAGCTTTCTTT
-,TRBV12-3/TRBV12-4,TRBD1,TRBJ1-4,CASRSTGAPGEKLFF,TGTGCCAGCAGGTCCACAGGGGCCCCCGGTGAAAAACTGTTTTTT
many,TRBV7-2,TRBD1,TRBJ2-7,CASSLATGGYEQYF,TGTGCCAGCAGCTTAGCGACAGGGGGCTACGAGCAGTACTTC
many,TRBV20-1,-,TRBJ2-2,CSASTIGGNTGELFF,TGCAGTGCTAGTACTATTGGGGGGAACACCGGGGAGCTGTTTTTT
-,TRBV10-3,TRBD1,TRBJ2-2,CAIKGQGDTGELFF,TGTGCCATCAAGGGACAGGGGGACACCGGGGAGCTGTTTTTT
-,TRBV7-9,-,TRBJ2-5,CASSPGVGQAETQYF,TGTGCCAGCAGCCCTGGGGTAGGGCAGGCGGAGACCCAGTACTTC
-,TRBV5-1,TRBD2,TRBJ2-3,CASRLTSGSFSTDTQYF,TGCGCCAGCAGGCTGACTAGCGGCTCGTTTTCCACAGATACGCAGTATTTT
-,TRBV5-1,-,TRBJ2-3,CASSFEPQGTDTQFF,TGCGCCAGCAGCTTCGAACCCCAAGGCACAGATACGCAGTTTTTT
few,TRBV12-3/TRBV12-4,-,TRBJ1-4,CASSPMIQGFSEKLFF,TGTGCCAGCAGCCCCATGATTCAGGGATTCAGTGAAAAACTGTTTTTT
many,TRBV20-1,-,TRBJ1-2,CSARGQVYGYTF,TGCAGTGCTAGAGGGCAGGTCTATGGCTACACCTTC
few,TRBV11-2,-,TRBJ2-1,CASSLVSSGPTSYNEQFF,TGTGCCAGCAGCTTAGTTAGTAGCGGACCCACATCCTACAATGAGCAGTTCTTC